One and the same sample provided the 14 T cell receptor beta chains below, sequenced in a study of vaccination effects on CD4 cells after COVID-19. Here immunoSEQ multiplex PCR was the method, and the copy in TCRdb shows in-frame clones only, minus some. The repertoire holds roughly 41,000 clones, with under 70% as singletons. These receptors are not linked to any known antigen. When around nine days of culture had elapsed, CD4+ T cells were isolated. Participants received two doses of either the BNT162b2 or mRNA-1273 vaccine. Sequenced here: CD4+ T cells from PBMCs cultured without peptide, sampled after COVID-19 vaccination. These receptors all come from a human donor who received a COVID-19 vaccine.

This chain joins TRBV9 and TRBJ1-1; 10 nucleotides agree with TRBD1. V trimming: 6 bases; J trimming: 3 bases; junction bases outside the gene matches: 8. CDR1 SGDLS and CDR2 YYNGEE come from the germline V gene. CDR3 length: 15 residues. CDR3 amino acids: CASTPGDRGYTEAFF. Here the CDR3 DNA reads TGTGCCAGCACCCCCGGGGACAGGGGATACACTGAAGCTTTCTTT.

CDR3 sequence (DNA): TGTGCCAGCAGCTTAACCGCGGGAACTTCCTACAATGAGCAGTTCTTC. Its protein product is CASSLTAGTSYNEQFF. V usage is TRBV11-2 and J usage is TRBJ2-1; D might be TRBD2 (6 bases). The V and J ends lost 2 bases and 1 base respectively, with 12 bases between them. The CDR3 has 16 amino acids. The germline CDR1 and CDR2 sequences are SGHAT and FQNNGV.

This clone has more than one count but fewer than ten. The chain is built from TRBV5-1 and TRBJ2-2, with 7 bases lining up with TRBD1. Germline V lookup: CDR1 SGHRS, CDR2 YFSETQ. V was clipped by 2 bases and J by 0 bases; unmatched bases: 1. This CDR3 comprises 15 residues. CDR3 coding DNA: TGCGCCAGCAGCTTCGGACAGGCGAACACCGGGGAGCTGTTTTTT. Its translation: CASSFGQANTGELFF.

The chain uses TRBV5-1 and TRBJ2-2; tentative D call: TRBD1 (6 bases). V lost 3 bases, J lost 2 bases, and 17 bases lay in between. The germline V gene encodes CDR1 SGHRS and CDR2 YFSETQ. CDR3 length: 17 amino acids. In nucleotides, the CDR3 is TGCGCCAGCAGCTCCGCGAGGGACAACCCAAACACCGGGGAGCTGTTTTTT. Its protein is CASSSARDNPNTGELFF.

The rearrangement uses TRBV11-2 and TRBJ2-3; tentative D call: TRBD2 (6 bases). Germline CDR1 reads SGHAT; CDR2 reads FQNNGV. The ends were cut back, 5 bases at V and 2 bases at J, with 8 bases in the middle. The CDR3 spans 13 residues. The chain's CDR3 is CASSPGLTDTQYF. CDR3 coding DNA: TGTGCCAGCAGCCCGGGACTCACAGATACGCAGTATTTT.

The chain has TRBV3-1 (or the pseudogene TRBV3-2) and TRBJ2-5; TRBD2 agrees at 7 bases. V lost 4 bases and J lost 5; bases outside the gene matches: 7. Germline-derived CDR1 and CDR2 are LGHDT and YNNKEL (reference sequence). This CDR3 contains 14 residues. CDR3 sequence reads: CASSRTGGRETQYF. The DNA of the CDR3 is TGTGCCAGCAGCCGGACGGGGGGTAGGGAGACCCAGTACTTC.

The chain uses TRBV3-1 (or the pseudogene TRBV3-2) and TRBJ2-1; 8 bases line up with TRBD2. J gave up 6 bases and V 4 bases, and 2 bases lay outside the gene matches. Germline V lookup: CDR1 LGHDT, CDR2 YNNKEL (reference sequence). This CDR3 comprises 13 residues. CDR3 DNA sequence: TGTGCCAGCAGCCGAGGGACTAGCAATGAGCAGTTCTTC. Amino acids: CASSRGTSNEQFF.

The chain recombines TRBV29-1 with TRBJ2-7, with D possibly TRBD1 on 6 matching bases. Germline-derived CDR1 and CDR2 are SQVTM and ANQGSEA. V gave up 4 bases and J gave up 1 base, with 8 bases separating them. CDR3 size: 12 residues. CDR3 DNA: TGCAGCGTTGCTAGGGGGTCCTACGAGCAGTACTTC. Encoded protein: CSVARGSYEQYF.

The chain joins TRBV6-5 to TRBJ2-3, with D possibly being TRBD2 (5 bases). V was pared by 7 bases and J by 0 bases, with 11 bases between. Germline V gives CDR1 MNHEY, CDR2 SVGAGI. CDR3 length equals 14 residues. The CDR3 protein is CASNSLGSTDTQYF. CDR3 nucleotide sequence: TGTGCCAGCAACTCACTAGGGAGCACAGATACGCAGTATTTT.

This chain connects TRBV10-3 to TRBJ2-7; 12 bases are a match to TRBD1. Germline assignment: CDR1 ENHRY and CDR2 SYGVKD. This CDR3 has 16 amino acids. V lost 0 bases to trimming and J lost 7 bases; unmatched junction nucleotides: 7. CDR3 protein: CAISESPGQGAGEQYF. Here the CDR3 DNA reads TGTGCCATCAGTGAGTCGCCGGGACAGGGGGCAGGGGAGCAGTACTTC.

The V call is TRBV12-3 or TRBV12-4, the J call TRBJ1-2, with 8 bases that match TRBD1. The V and J ends lost 5 bases and 4 bases, in that order; junction bases with no gene match: 3. The CDR3 runs 13 residues. The CDR3 DNA is TGTGCCAGCAGTGGGGGACAGGCCTATGGCTACACCTTC. The encoded protein is CASSGGQAYGYTF.

This clone was found once. The chain links TRBV10-3 to TRBJ1-2; D gene unclear. Trimming stripped 11 bases from V and 0 bases from J, with 25 bases between. CDR3 length: 17 residues. Germline assignment: CDR1 ENHRY and CDR2 SYGVKD. The CDR3 region is CAASSRARAGANYGYTF. The CDR3 DNA is TGTGCCGCCTCCAGCCGGGCAAGGGCAGGAGCTAACTATGGCTACACCTTC.

The gene calls are TRBV11-2 and TRBJ2-1; D may be TRBD1 (6 bases). Trimming took 2 bases from V and 4 from J, leaving 12 bases between them. This CDR3 comprises 15 residues. CDR1 and CDR2 from the germline V gene are SGHAT and FQNNGV. The CDR3 nucleotides are TGTGCCAGCAGCTTATTTGGGGGCGAGTACAATGAGCAGTTCTTC. Protein product: CASSLFGGEYNEQFF.

The chain carries TRBV10-2 and TRBJ1-5; D call uncertain. The CDR3 covers 13 residues. The germline gives CDR1 WSHSY, CDR2 SAAADI. Trimming pared 10 bases from V and 0 bases from J, leaving 10 bases between. CDR3 amino acids: CATAPHSNQPQHF. The CDR3 coding sequence is TGCGCCACCGCACCTCATAGCAATCAGCCCCAGCATTTT.